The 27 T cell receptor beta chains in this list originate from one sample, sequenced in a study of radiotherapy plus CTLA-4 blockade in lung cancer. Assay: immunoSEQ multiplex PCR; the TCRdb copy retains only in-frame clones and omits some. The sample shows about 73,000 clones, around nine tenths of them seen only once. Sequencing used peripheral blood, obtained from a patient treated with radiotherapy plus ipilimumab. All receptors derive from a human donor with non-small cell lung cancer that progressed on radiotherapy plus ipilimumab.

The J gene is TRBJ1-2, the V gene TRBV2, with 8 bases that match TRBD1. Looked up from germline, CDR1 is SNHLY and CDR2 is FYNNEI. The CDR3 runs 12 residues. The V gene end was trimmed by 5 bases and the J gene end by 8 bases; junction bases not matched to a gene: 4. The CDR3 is CASSQGAWGYTF. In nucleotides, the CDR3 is TGTGCCAGCAGTCAGGGGGCCTGGGGCTACACCTTC.

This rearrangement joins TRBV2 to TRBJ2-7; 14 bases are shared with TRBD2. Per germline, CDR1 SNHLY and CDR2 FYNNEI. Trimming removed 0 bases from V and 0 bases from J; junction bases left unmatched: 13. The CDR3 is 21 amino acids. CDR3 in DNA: TGTGCCAGCAGTGAAGCCTTAAGACCCAGAGGACTAGCGGGAGGCTCCTACGAGCAGTACGTC. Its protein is CASSEALRPRGLAGGSYEQYV.

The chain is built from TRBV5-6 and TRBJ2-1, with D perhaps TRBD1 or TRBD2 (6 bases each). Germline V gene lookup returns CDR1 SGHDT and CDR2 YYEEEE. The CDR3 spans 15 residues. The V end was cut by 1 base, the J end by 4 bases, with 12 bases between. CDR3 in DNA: TGTGCCAGCAGCTTGTTACAGGGACTGTACAATGAGCAGTTCTTC. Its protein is CASSLLQGLYNEQFF.

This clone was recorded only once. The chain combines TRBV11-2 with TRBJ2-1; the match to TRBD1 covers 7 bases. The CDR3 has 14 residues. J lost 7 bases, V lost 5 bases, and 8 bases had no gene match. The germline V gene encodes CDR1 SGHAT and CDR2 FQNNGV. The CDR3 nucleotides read TGTGCCAGCAGCCGCCCGACAGGGTTTAATGAGCAGTTCTTC. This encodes CASSRPTGFNEQFF.

CDR3: CASSSGQRQPQHF. The CDR3 nucleotides read TGTGCCAGCAGTTCGGGACAGCGCCAGCCCCAGCATTTT. The rearrangement joins TRBV28 to TRBJ1-5; TRBD1 matches 7 bases. The junction had 4 bases not matched to a gene; V was cut back by 4 bases and J by 7 bases. The CDR3 has 13 amino acids. The germline CDR1 and CDR2 sequences are MDHEN and SYDVKM.

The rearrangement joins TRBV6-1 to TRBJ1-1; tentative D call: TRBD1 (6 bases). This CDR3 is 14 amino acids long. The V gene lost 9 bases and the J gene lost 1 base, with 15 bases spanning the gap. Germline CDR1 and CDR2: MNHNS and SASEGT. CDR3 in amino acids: CASARGRGNTEAFF. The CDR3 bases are TGTGCCAGTGCCAGGGGCAGGGGGAACACTGAAGCTTTCTTT.

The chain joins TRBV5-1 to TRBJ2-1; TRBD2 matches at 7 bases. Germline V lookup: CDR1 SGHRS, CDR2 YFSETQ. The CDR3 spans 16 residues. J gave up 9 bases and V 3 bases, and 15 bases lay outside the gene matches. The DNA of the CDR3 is TGCGCCAGCAGCTGGAGGACCAGCGGGGTCGGGGGTGAGCAGTTCTTC. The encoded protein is CASSWRTSGVGGEQFF. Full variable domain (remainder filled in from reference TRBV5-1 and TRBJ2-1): KAGVTQTPRYLIKTRGQQVTLSCSPISGHRSVSWYQQTPGQGLQFLFEYFSETQRNKGNFPGRFSGRQFSNSRSEMNVSTLELGDSALYLCASSWRTSGVGGEQFFGPGTRLTVL.

CDR3 coding DNA: TGCGCCAGCAGTCAGTTCGGGGGGGCCATATTTCGTGAGACCCAGTACTTC. As protein: CASSQFGGAIFRETQYF. The chain recombines TRBV23-1 with TRBJ2-5; 8 bases are shared with TRBD2. TRBV23-1 is placed among ORFs of uncertain function. J lost 5 bases, V lost 3 bases, and 14 bases had no gene match. The CDR3 consists of 17 residues.

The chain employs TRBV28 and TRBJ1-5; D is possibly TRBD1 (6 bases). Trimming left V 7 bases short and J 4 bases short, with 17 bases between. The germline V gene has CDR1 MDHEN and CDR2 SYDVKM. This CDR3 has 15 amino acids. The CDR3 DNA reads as TGTGCCAGCACCACAGGGATTTATAGTAATCAGCCCCAGCATTTT. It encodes CASTTGIYSNQPQHF.

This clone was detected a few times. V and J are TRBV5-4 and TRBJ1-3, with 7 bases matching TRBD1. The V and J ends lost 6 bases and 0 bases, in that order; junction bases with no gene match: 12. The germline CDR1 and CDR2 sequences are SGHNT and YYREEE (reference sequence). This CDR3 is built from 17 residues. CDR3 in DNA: TGTGCCAGCACCCTAGGTGGGGGACAGAACTCTGGAAACACCATATATTTT. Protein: CASTLGGGQNSGNTIYF.

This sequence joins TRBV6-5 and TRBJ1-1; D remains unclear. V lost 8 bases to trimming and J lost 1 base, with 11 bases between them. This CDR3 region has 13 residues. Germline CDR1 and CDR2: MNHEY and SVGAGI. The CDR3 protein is CASLLRENTEAFF. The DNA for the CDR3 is TGTGCCAGCCTTCTTCGGGAGAACACTGAAGCTTTCTTT.

CDR3: CASMRLIVNGELFF. As DNA, the CDR3 is TGTGCCAGCATGAGGCTCATCGTGAACGGGGAGCTGTTTTTT. The chain combines TRBV2 with TRBJ2-2; D is unresolved. This CDR3 is 14 amino acids long. V was pared by 7 bases and J by 7 bases, with 16 bases between. In germline, CDR1 is SNHLY, CDR2 FYNNEI.

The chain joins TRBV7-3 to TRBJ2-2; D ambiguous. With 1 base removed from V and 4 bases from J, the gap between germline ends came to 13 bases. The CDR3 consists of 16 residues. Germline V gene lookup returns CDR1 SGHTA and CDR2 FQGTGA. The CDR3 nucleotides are TGTGCCAGCAGCTTAAGTCCCCAGAAACCCACCGGGGAGCTGTTTTTT. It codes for CASSLSPQKPTGELFF.

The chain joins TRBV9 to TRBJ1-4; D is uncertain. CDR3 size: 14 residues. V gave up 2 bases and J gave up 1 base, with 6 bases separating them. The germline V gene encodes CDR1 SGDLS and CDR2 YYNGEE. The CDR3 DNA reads TGTGCCAGCAGCGTTGACGGAACTAATGAAAAACTGTTTTTT. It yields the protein CASSVDGTNEKLFF.

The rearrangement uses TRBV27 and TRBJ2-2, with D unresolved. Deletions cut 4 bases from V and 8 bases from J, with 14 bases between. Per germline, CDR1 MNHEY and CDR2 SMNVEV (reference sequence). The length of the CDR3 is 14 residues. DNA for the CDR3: TGTGCCAGCAGTTCAAGCCTTAGGGTTGGGGAGCTGTTTTTT. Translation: CASSSSLRVGELFF.

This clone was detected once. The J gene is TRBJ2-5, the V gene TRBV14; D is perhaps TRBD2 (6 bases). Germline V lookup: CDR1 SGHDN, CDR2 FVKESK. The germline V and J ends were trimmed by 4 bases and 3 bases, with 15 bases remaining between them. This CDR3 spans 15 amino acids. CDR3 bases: TGTGCCAGCAGCCCGGTCGGGACTCGAGAAGAGACCCAGTACTTC. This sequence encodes CASSPVGTREETQYF.

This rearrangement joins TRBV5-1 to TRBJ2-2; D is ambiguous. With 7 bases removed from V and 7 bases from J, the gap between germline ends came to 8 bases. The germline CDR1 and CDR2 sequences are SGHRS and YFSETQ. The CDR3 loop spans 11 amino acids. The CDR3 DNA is TGCGCCAGCGCGGAAGGCGGGGAGCTGTTTTTT. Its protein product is CASAEGGELFF.

The CDR3 loop reads CASSQLDRDGEQYF. As DNA, the CDR3 is TGCGCCAGCAGCCAACTGGACAGGGATGGCGAGCAGTACTTC. V gene TRBV5-1 combines with J gene TRBJ2-7; TRBD1 matches at 8 bases. V lost 4 bases and J lost 6; bases outside the gene matches: 9. The CDR3 runs to 14 residues. The germline gives CDR1 SGHRS, CDR2 YFSETQ.

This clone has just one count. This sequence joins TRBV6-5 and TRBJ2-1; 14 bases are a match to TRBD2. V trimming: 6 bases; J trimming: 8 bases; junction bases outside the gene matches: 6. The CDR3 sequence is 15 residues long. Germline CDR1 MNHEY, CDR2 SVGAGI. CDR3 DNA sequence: TGTGCCAGCAGGGGACTAGCGGGAGAATTATATGAGCAGTTCTTC. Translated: CASRGLAGELYEQFF.

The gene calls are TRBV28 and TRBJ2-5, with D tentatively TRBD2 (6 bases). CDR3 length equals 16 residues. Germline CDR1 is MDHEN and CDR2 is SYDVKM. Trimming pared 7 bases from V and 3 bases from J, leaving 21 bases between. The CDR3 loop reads CASKRGPGVGEETQYF. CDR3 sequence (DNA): TGTGCCAGCAAACGGGGCCCGGGGGTGGGTGAAGAGACCCAGTACTTC. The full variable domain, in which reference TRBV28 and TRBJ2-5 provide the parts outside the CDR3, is DVKVTQSSRYLVKRTGEKVFLECVQDMDHENMFWYRQDPGLGLRLIYFSYDVKMKEKGDIPEGYSVSREKKERFSLILESASTNQTSMYLCASKRGPGVGEETQYFGPGTRLLVL.

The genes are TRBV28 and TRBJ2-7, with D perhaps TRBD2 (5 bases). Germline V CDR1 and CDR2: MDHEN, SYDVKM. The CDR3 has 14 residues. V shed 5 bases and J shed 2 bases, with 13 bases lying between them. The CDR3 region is CASSTRLTAYEQYF. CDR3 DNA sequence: TGTGCCAGCAGTACGCGACTAACAGCCTACGAGCAGTACTTC.

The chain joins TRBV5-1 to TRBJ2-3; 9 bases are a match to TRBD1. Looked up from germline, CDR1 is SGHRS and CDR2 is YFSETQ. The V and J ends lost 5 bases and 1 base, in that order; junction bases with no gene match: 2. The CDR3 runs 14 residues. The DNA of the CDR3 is TGCGCCAGCAGGGGGGACAGGGGCACAGATACGCAGTATTTT. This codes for CASRGDRGTDTQYF.

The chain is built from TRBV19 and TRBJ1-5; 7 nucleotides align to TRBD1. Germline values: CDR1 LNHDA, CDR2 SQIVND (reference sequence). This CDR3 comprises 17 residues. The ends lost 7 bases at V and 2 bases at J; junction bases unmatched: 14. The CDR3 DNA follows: TGTGCCAGTACCGGGGTAGGGGGCGTCCGAGGCAATCAGCCCCAGCATTTT. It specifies CASTGVGGVRGNQPQHF.

The CDR3 DNA follows: TGTGCCAGCAGCCCCATACCGAGCTCCTACGAGCAGTACTTC. It yields the protein CASSPIPSSYEQYF. The rearrangement uses TRBV7-6 and TRBJ2-7, with D unresolved. CDR3 length equals 14 residues. V lost 5 bases and J lost 0, with 11 bases in between. Germline CDR1 is SGHVS and CDR2 is FNYEAQ.

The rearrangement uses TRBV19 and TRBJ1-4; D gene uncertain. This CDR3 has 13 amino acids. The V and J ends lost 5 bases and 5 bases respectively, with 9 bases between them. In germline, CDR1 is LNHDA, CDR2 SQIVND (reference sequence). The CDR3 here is CASSFVRNEKLFF. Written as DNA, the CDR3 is TGTGCCAGTAGTTTCGTCAGAAATGAAAAACTGTTTTTT.

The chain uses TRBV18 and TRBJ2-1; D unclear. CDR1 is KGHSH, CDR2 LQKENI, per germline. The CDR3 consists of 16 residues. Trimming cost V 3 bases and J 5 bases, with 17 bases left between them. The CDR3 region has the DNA TGTGCCAGCTCACCGTTCGACCCTGGGGTGCACAATGAGCAGTTCTTC. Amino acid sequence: CASSPFDPGVHNEQFF.

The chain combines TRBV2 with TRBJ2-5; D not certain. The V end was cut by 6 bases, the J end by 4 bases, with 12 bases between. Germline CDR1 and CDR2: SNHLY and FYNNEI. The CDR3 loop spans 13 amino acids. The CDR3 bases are TGTGCCAGCAGGGTCGGAACATTAGAGACCCAGTACTTC. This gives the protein CASRVGTLETQYF.